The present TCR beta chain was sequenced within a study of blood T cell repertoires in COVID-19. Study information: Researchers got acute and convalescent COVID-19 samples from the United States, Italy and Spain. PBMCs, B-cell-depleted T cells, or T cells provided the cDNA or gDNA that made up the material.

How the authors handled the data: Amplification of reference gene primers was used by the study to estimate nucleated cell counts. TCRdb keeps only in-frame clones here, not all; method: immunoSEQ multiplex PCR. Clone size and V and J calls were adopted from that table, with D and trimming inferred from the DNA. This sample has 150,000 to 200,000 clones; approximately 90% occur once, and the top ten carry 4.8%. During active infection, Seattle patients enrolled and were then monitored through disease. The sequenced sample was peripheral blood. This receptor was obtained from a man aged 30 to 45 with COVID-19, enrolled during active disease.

This CDR3 is CASSSLAPHEQYF. The DNA for the CDR3 is TGTGCCAGCAGCTCCTTGGCTCCCCACGAGCAGTACTTC. The chain uses TRBV5-8 and TRBJ2-7; D is unclear. Germline V gene sequence: CDR1 SGHTS, CDR2 YDEGEE. The CDR3 runs to 13 residues. V was trimmed by 3 bases and J by 5 bases, leaving 12 bases between them.